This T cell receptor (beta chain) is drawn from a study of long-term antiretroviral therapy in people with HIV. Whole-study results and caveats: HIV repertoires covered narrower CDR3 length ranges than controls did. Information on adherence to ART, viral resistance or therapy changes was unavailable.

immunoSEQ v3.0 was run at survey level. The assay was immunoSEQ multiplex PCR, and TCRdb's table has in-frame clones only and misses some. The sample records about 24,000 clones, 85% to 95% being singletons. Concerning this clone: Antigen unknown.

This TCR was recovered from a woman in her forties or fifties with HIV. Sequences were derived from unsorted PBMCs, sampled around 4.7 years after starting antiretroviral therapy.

The CDR3 protein is CASSPQPSPTGELFF. CDR3 bases: TGTGCCAGCAGCCCCCAACCCTCGCCCACCGGGGAGCTGTTTTTT. The genes are TRBV7-7 and TRBJ2-2; D remains unclear. Germline V gene data show CDR1 as SSHAT and CDR2 as FNYEAQ (reference sequence). V lost 5 bases and J 4 bases, leaving 14 bases between the germline ends. The CDR3 extends over 15 amino acids.